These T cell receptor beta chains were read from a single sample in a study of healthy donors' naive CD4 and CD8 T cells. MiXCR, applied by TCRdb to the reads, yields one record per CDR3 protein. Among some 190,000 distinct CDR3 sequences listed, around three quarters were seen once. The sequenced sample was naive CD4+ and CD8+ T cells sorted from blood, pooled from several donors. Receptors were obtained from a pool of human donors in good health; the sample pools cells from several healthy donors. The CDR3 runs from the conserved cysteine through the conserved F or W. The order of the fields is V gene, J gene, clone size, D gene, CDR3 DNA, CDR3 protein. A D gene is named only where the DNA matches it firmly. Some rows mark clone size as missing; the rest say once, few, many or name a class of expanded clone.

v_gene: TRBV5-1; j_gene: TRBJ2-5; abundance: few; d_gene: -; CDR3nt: TGCGCCAGCAGCTTAGAGTCGGAGACCCAGTACTTC; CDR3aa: CASSLESETQYF
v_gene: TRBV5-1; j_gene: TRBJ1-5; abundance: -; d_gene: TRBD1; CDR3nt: TGTGCCAGCAGCTTGGGCAGGGGGTCGTTTCAGCCCCAGCATTTT; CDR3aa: CASSLGRGSFQPQHF
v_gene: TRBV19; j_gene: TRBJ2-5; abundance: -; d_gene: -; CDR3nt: TGTGCCAGTAGTTGGGACGGCCAAGAGACCCAGTACTTC; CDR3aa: CASSWDGQETQYF
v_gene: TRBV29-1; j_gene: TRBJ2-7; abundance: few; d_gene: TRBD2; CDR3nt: TGCAGCGCGCGGAAGGCGGGAGTGCGGGAGCAGTACTTC; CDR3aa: CSARKAGVREQYF
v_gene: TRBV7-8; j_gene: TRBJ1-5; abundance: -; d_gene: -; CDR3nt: TGTGCCAGCAGCTTAGAAATAGGCGTTCAGCCCCAGCATTTT; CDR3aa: CASSLEIGVQPQHF
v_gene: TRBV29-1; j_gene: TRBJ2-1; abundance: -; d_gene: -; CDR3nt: TGCAGCGTTTACTTGAGGTCTGAGCAGTTCTTC; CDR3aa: CSVYLRSEQFF
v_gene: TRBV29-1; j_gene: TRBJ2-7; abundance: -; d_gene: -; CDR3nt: TGCAGCGGCGGGTTGACCTCCTACGAGCAGTACTTC; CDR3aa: CSGGLTSYEQYF
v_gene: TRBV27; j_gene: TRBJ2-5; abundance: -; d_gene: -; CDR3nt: TGTGCCAGCATAGGGGACCCCTTCGGGACCCAGTACTTC; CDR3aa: CASIGDPFGTQYF
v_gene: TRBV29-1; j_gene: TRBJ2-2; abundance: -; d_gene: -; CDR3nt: TGCAGCGCCTGGACGGGGGACAACACCGGGGAGCTGTTTTTT; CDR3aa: CSAWTGDNTGELFF
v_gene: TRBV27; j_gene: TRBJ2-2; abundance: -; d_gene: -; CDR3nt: TGTGCCAGCAGTTTAAAAGGAGCGAACACCGGGGAGCTGTTTTTT; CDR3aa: CASSLKGANTGELFF
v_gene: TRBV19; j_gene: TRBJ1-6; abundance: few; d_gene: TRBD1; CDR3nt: TGTGCCAGTAGTAACGACGGGACAGGGACTAATTCACCCCTCCACTTT; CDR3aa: CASSNDGTGTNSPLHF
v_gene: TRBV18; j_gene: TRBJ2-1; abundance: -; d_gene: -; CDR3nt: TGTGCCAGCTCACCTTACAGGGGAGGCTCCTACAATGAGCAGTTCTTC; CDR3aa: CASSPYRGGSYNEQFF